The clone carrying this T cell receptor (beta chain) was seen ten or more times. The target antigen is unknown. These data come from a study of CD8 T cells in ankylosing spondylitis. Overall study findings and caveats: Ankylosing spondylitis blood appeared to be characterized by a TCR beta motif of roughly eight highly homologous variants.

The CDR3 is 11 residues long. The germline gives CDR1 SGHNT, CDR2 YYREEE (reference sequence). Trimming left V 2 bases short and J 6 bases short, with 3 bases between. TCRdb called the 5' RACE reads again in MiXCR, with one record for every CDR3 protein. The data show under 400,000 distinct CDR3 sequences, 11% seen once. The TCR originated in a female donor with ankylosing spondylitis or in good health (not recorded which). The chain is built from TRBV5-4 and TRBJ2-1; D gene unclear. Sample: blood, either unsorted or a sorted T cell fraction (not recorded which). The CDR3 bases are TGTGCCAGCAGCTTCGTCAATGAGCAGTTCTTC. Protein sequence: CASSFVNEQFF.